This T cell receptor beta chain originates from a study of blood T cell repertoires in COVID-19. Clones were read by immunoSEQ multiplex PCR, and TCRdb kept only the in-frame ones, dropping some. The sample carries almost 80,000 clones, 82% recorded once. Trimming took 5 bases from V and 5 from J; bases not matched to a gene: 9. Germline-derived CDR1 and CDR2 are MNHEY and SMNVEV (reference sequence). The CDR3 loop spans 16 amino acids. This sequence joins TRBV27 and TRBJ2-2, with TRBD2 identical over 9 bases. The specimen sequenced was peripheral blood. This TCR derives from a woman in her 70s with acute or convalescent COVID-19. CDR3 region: CASSRLAVAGTGELFF. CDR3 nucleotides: TGTGCCAGCAGTAGACTAGCGGTTGCCGGAACCGGGGAGCTGTTTTTT.